This T cell receptor beta chain originates from a study of T-cell memory formation after mild COVID-19. TCRdb called the 5' RACE reads again in MiXCR, with one record for every CDR3 protein. The sample lists 150,000 to 200,000 distinct CDR3 sequences; 9.5% to 13% were seen once. As concerns this clonotype: What it binds is not known.

Study observations and caveats: The finding that pre-infection memory included some responding clones suggested that cross-reactive memory joined.

Specimen: PBMCs or a T cell subset sorted from them (not recorded which). This TCR derives from a young man who had mild COVID-19 (a few samples of this study predate the infection). Cell type and time point are not known.

The CDR3 sequence: CASSQATSGGLVPPYNEQFF. Written as DNA, the CDR3 is TGTGCCAGCAGCCAAGCTACTAGCGGGGGGCTCGTCCCCCCCTACAATGAGCAGTTCTTC. The chain recombines TRBV3-1 with TRBJ2-1, with 12 bases fitting TRBD2. The CDR3 covers 20 residues. The germline CDR1 and CDR2 sequences are LGHDT and YNNKEL (reference sequence). The ends lost 1 base at V and 2 bases at J; junction bases unmatched: 12.